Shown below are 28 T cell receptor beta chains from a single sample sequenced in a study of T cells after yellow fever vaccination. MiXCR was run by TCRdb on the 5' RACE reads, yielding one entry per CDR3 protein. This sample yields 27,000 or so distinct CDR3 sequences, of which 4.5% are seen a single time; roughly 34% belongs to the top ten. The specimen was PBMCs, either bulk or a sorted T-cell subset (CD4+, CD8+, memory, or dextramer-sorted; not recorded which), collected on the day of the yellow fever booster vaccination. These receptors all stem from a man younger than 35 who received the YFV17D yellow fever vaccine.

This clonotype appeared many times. The CDR3 sequence: CASSPQATNEKLFF. Here the CDR3 DNA reads TGTGCCAGCAGCCCCCAGGCAACTAATGAAAAACTGTTTTTT. The V call is TRBV4-2, the J call TRBJ1-4, with D hard to call. The CDR3 runs to 14 residues. The germline V gene has CDR1 LGHNA and CDR2 YNFKEQ. V gave up 4 bases and J gave up 0 bases, with 6 bases separating them.

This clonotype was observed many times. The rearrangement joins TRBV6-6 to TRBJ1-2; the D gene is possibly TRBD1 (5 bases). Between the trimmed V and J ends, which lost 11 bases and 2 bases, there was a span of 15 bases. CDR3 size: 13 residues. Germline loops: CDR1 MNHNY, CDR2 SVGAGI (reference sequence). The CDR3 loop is CAATPDSNYGYTF. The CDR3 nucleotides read TGTGCCGCCACCCCCGACAGCAACTATGGCTACACCTTC.

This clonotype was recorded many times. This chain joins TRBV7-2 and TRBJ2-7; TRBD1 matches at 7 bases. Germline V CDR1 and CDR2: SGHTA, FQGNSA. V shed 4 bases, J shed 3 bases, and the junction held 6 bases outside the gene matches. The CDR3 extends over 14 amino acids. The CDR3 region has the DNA TGTGCCAGCAGCTCGGACAGGTTGAACTACGAGCAGTACTTC. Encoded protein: CASSSDRLNYEQYF.

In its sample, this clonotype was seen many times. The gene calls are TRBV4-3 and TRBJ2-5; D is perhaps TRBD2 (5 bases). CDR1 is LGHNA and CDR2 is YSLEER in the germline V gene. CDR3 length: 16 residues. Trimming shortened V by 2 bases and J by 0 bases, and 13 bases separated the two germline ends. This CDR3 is CASSQRPTTHQETQYF. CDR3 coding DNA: TGCGCCAGCAGCCAAAGGCCGACTACCCACCAAGAGACCCAGTACTTC.

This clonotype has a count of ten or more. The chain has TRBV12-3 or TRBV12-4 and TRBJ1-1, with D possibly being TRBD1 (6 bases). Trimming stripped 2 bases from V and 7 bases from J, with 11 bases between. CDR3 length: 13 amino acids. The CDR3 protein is CASSLQGLGEAFF. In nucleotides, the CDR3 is TGTGCCAGCAGTTTACAGGGGTTAGGTGAAGCTTTCTTT.

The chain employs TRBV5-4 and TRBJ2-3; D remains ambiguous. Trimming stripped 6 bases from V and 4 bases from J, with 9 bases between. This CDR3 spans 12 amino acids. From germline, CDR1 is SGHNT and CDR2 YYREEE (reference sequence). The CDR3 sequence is CASTGRADTQYF. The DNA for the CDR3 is TGTGCCAGCACCGGCCGGGCAGATACGCAGTATTTT.

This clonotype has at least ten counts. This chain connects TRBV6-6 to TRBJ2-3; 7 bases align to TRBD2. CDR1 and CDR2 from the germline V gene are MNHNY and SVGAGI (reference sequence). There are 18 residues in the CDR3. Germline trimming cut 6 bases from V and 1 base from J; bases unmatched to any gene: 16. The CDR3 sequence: CASRTTEAGSFGTDTQYF. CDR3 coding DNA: TGTGCCAGCAGAACGACTGAAGCGGGGTCCTTCGGCACAGATACGCAGTATTTT.

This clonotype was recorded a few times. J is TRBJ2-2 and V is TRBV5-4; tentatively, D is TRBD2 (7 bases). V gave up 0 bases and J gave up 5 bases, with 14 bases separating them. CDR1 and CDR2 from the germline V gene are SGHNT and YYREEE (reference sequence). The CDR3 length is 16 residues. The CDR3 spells CASSLAEGGGTGELFF. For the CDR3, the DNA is TGTGCCAGCAGCTTGGCTGAAGGGGGAGGGACCGGGGAGCTGTTTTTT.

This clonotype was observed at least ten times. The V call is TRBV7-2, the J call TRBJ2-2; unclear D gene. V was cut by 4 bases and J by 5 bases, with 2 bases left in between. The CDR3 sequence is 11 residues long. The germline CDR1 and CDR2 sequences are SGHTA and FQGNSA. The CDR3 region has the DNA TGTGCCAGCAGCTCAACCGGGGAGCTGTTTTTT. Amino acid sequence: CASSSTGELFF.

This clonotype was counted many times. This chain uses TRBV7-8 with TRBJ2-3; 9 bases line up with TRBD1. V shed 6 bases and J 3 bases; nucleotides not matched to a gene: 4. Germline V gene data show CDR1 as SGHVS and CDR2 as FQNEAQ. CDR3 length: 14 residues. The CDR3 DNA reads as TGTGCCAGCAGACACGGACAGGGGACAGATACGCAGTATTTT. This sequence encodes CASRHGQGTDTQYF.

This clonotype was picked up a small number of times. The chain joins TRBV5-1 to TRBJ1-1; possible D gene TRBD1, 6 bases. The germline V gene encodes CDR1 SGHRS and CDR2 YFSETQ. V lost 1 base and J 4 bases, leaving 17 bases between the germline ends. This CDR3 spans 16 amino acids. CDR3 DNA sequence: TGCGCCAGCAGCTTGTCCCCAGGGGTTGAAAGCACTGAAGCTTTCTTT. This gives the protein CASSLSPGVESTEAFF. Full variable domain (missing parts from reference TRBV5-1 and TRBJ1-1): KAGVTQTPRYLIKTRGQQVTLSCSPISGHRSVSWYQQTPGQGLQFLFEYFSETQRNKGNFPGRFSGRQFSNSRSEMNVSTLELGDSALYLCASSLSPGVESTEAFFGQGTRLTVV.

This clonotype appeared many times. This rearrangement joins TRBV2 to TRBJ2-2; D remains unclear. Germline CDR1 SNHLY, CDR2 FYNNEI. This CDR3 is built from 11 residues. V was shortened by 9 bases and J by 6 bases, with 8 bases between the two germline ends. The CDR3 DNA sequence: TGTGCCAGTTACTTCTCCGGGGAGCTGTTTTTT. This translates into CASYFSGELFF.

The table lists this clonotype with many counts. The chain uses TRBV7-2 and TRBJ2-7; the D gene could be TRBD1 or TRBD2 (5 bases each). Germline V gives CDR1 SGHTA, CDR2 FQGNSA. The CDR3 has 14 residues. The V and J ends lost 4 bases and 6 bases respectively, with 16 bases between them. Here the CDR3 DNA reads TGTGCCAGCAGCTCGCACCCTATTGGGGGCGAGCAGTACTTC. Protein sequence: CASSSHPIGGEQYF.

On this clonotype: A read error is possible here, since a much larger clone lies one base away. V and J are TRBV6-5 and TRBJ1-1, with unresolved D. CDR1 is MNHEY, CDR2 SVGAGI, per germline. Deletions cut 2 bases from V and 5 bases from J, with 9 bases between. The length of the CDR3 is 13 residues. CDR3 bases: TGTGCCAGCAGTTACATGGGTAATACTGAAGCTTTCTTT. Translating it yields CASSYMGNTEAFF.

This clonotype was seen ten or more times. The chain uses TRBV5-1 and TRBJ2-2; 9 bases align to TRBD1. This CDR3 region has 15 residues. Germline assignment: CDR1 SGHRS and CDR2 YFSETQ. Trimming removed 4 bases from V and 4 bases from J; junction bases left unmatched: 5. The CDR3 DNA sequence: TGCGCCAGCAGCCCGGACAGGGGTATCACCGGGGAGCTGTTTTTT. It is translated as CASSPDRGITGELFF.

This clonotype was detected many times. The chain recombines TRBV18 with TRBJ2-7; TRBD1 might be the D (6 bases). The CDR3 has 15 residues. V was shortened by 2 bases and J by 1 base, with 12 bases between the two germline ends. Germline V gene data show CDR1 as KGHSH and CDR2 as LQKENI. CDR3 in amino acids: CASSPRTDPSYEQYF. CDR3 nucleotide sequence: TGTGCCAGCTCACCAAGGACAGATCCGTCCTACGAGCAGTACTTC.

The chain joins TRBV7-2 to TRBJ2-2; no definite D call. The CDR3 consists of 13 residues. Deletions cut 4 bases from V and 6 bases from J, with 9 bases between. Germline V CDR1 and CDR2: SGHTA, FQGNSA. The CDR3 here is CASSSNPPGELFF. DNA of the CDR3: TGTGCCAGCAGCTCTAACCCCCCCGGGGAGCTGTTTTTT.

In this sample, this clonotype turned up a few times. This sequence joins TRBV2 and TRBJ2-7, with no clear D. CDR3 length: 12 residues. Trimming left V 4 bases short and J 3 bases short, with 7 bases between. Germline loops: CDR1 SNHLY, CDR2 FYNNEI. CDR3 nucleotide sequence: TGTGCCAGCAGTGTCCGGAGCTACGAGCAGTACGTC. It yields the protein CASSVRSYEQYV.

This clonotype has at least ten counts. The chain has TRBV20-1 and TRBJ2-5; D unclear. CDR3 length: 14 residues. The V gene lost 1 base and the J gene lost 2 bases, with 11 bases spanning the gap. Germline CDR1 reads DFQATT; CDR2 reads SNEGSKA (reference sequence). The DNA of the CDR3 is TGCAGTGCTAGAGGATACTCGAAGCAAGAGACCCAGTACTTC. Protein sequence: CSARGYSKQETQYF.

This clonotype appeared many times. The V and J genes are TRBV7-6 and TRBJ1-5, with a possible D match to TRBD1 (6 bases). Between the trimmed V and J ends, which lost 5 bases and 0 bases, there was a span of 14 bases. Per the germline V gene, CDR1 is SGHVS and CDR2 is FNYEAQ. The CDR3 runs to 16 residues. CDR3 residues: CASSLGQPNSNQPQHF. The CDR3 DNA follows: TGTGCCAGCAGCCTCGGACAGCCAAATAGCAATCAGCCCCAGCATTTT.

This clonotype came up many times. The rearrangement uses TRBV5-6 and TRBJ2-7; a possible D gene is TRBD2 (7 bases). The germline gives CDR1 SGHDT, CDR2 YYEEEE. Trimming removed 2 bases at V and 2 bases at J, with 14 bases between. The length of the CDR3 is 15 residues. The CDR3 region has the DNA TGTGCCAGCAGCTTTTTGGGGGGGCGGACCTACGAGCAGTACGTC. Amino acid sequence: CASSFLGGRTYEQYV.

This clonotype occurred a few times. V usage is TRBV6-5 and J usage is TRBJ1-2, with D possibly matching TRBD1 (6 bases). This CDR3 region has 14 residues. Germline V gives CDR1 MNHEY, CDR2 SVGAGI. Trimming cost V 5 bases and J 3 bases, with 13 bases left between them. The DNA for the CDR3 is TGTGCCAGCAGTACAACAGGGTACTACTATGGCTACACCTTC. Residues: CASSTTGYYYGYTF.

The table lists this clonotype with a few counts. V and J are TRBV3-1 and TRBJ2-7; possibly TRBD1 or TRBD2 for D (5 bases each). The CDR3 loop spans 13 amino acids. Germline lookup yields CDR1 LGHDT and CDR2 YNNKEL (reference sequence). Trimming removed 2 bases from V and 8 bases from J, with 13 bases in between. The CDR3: CASSQFLGVQQYF. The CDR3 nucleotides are TGTGCCAGCAGCCAATTCCTGGGGGTTCAGCAGTACTTC.

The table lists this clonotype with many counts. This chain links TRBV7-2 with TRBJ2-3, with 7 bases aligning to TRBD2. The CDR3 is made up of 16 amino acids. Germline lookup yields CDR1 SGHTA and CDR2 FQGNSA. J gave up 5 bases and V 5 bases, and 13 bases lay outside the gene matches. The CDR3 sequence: CASSGSKERGLDTQYF. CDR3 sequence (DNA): TGTGCCAGCAGCGGGTCGAAGGAGCGGGGATTAGATACGCAGTATTTT.

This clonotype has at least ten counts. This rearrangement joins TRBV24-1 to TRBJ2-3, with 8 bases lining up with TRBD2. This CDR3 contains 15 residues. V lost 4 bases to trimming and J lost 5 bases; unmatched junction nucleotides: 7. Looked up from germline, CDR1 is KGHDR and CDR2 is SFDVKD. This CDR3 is CATSDPGGVGDTQYF. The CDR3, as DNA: TGTGCCACCAGTGACCCCGGGGGGGTAGGAGATACGCAGTATTTT.

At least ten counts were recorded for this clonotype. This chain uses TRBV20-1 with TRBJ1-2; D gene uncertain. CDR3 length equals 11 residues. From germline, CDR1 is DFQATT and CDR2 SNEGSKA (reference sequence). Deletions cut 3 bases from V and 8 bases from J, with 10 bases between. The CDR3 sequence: CSASTNPGYTF. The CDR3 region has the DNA TGCAGTGCTAGTACGAACCCCGGCTACACCTTC.

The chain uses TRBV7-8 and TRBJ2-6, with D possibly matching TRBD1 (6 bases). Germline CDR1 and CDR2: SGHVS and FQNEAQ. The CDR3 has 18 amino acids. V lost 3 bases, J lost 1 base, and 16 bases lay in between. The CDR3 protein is CASSFRRGTLSGANVLTF. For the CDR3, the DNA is TGTGCCAGCAGCTTCCGCCGAGGGACACTTTCTGGGGCCAACGTCCTGACTTTC.

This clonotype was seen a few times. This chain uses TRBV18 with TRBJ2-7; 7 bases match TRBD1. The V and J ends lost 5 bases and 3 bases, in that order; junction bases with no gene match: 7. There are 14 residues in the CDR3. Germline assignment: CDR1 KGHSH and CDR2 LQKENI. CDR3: CASSGDRELYEQYF. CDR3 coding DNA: TGTGCCAGCTCAGGCGACAGGGAGCTCTACGAGCAGTACTTC.